Presented here are 10 T cell receptor beta chains from one specimen sequenced in a study of a mutant IDH1 vaccine in newly diagnosed glioma. Their recognized antigens are unknown. The table came from immunoSEQ multiplex PCR; TCRdb's copy has only in-frame clones and leaves some out. Of around 41,000 clones in the sample, around 76% are singletons; the top ten hold 6.3%. The time point: week 23, last vaccination. Doses consisted of 300 ug of mutant IDH1 20-mer peptide each, paired with topical imiquimod. The starting material was PBMCs, obtained from a glioma patient whose treatment included an IDH1 peptide vaccine. All receptors come from a woman aged 35 to 49 with glioma. Some clones in this sample may be carry-over from other donors' samples.

This clone came up once. The V gene is TRBV28, the J gene TRBJ1-4, with D possibly being TRBD1 (5 bases). The CDR3 runs to 13 residues. Germline-derived CDR1 and CDR2 are MDHEN and SYDVKM. The CDR3 loop is CGVQERPNEKLFF. CDR3 sequence (DNA): TGTGGCGTACAGGAACGGCCTAATGAAAAACTGTTTTTT. The variable domain in full, with the rest retrieved from reference TRBV28 and TRBJ1-4, is DVKVTQSSRYLVKRTGEKVFLECVQDMDHENMFWYRQDPGLGLRLIYFSYDVKMKEKGDIPEGYSVSREKKERFSLILESASTNQTSMYLCGVQERPNEKLFFGSGTQLSVL.

The J gene is TRBJ1-3, the V gene TRBV7-6, with unresolved D. CDR1 is SGHVS, CDR2 FNYEAQ, per germline. V was pared by 3 bases and J by 0 bases, with 15 bases between. The CDR3 extends over 17 amino acids. The CDR3 protein is CASSLGNPGASGNTIYF. In nucleotides, the CDR3 is TGTGCCAGCAGCTTGGGTAATCCAGGAGCCTCTGGAAACACCATATATTTT.

The sample holds a few counts of this clone. J is TRBJ1-1 and V is TRBV7-3; no reliable D call. The V end lost 4 bases, the J end lost 4 bases, and 7 bases lay between the germline ends. This CDR3 contains 12 residues. Germline V CDR1 and CDR2: SGHTA, FQGTGA. DNA for the CDR3: TGTGCCAGCAGCTCCCCGGGCACTGAAGCTTTCTTT. Its translation is CASSSPGTEAFF.

This clone has only one observation. This chain connects TRBV7-2 to TRBJ1-1, with 7 bases identical to TRBD1. The CDR3 totals 15 residues. Unmatched junction bases numbered 11, after V lost 5 bases and J lost 5 bases. Germline assignment: CDR1 SGHTA and CDR2 FQGNSA. CDR3 nucleotide sequence: TGTGCCAGCAGCGTTACTAACAGGGGAAGGACTGAAGCTTTCTTT. This gives the protein CASSVTNRGRTEAFF. The variable domain in full, completed from reference TRBV7-2 and TRBJ1-1, reads GAGVSQSPSNKVTEKGKDVELRCDPISGHTALYWYRQSLGQGLEFLIYFQGNSAPDKSGLPSDRFSAERTGGSVSTLTIQRTQQEDSAVYLCASSVTNRGRTEAFFGQGTRLTVV.

The chain links TRBV2 to TRBJ2-5; D gene uncertain. CDR1 is SNHLY, CDR2 FYNNEI, per germline. Trimming removed 5 bases at V and 0 bases at J, with 10 bases between. The CDR3 extends over 14 amino acids. Written as DNA, the CDR3 is TGTGCCAGCAGTTCCCTAGGATACCAAGAGACCCAGTACTTC. This codes for CASSSLGYQETQYF.

The rearrangement links TRBV6-5 to TRBJ1-2; D might be TRBD1 (5 bases). Trimming cost V 5 bases and J 12 bases, with 25 bases left between them. The germline V gene encodes CDR1 MNHEY and CDR2 SVGAGI. There are 15 residues in the CDR3. The CDR3 DNA reads as TGTGCCAGCAGTCCCGGACAAGGAGATGTAGCAGTGCACACCTTC. Residues: CASSPGQGDVAVHTF.

V gene TRBV9 combines with J gene TRBJ2-1; D unresolved. Germline V gene lookup returns CDR1 SGDLS and CDR2 YYNGEE. CDR3 length: 14 residues. Trimming left V 3 bases short and J 8 bases short, with 15 bases between. The CDR3: CASSALSLSDEQFF. The DNA of the CDR3 is TGTGCCAGCAGCGCCCTCTCCTTGAGCGATGAGCAGTTCTTC.

J is TRBJ2-1 and V is TRBV7-9, with no clear D. The CDR3 is 13 residues long. Trimming removed 3 bases at V and 9 bases at J, with 12 bases between. Germline V gene data show CDR1 as SEHNR and CDR2 as FQNEAQ (reference sequence). The CDR3 DNA reads as TGTGCCAGCAGCTTGCATCCCGCCGTTGAGCAGTTCTTC. It yields the protein CASSLHPAVEQFF. Variable domain in full (rest from reference TRBV7-9 and TRBJ2-1): DTGVSQNPRHKITKRGQNVTFRCDPISEHNRLYWYRQTLGQGPEFLTYFQNEAQLEKSRLLSDRFSAERPKGSFSTLEIQRTEQGDSAMYLCASSLHPAVEQFFGPGTRLTVL.

The chain links TRBV16 to TRBJ1-5, with D maybe TRBD1 (6 bases). The CDR3 is 15 amino acids. Germline lookup yields CDR1 KGHSY and CDR2 FQNENV. Deletions cut 4 bases from V and 4 bases from J, with 14 bases between. For the CDR3, the DNA is TGTGCCAGCAGCCGAGACCAGGGGTTGAATCAGCCCCAGCATTTT. Translation: CASSRDQGLNQPQHF.

The chain carries TRBV7-3 and TRBJ1-2, with a possible D match to TRBD1 (5 bases). Germline CDR1 is SGHTA and CDR2 is FQGTGA. Trimming took off 1 base at V and 4 bases at J, with 16 bases between the two ends. This CDR3 has 16 amino acids. The CDR3 DNA sequence: TGTGCCAGCAGCTTAAAGGGCGGAGGGGCGAGCTATGGCTACACCTTC. Translation gives CASSLKGGGASYGYTF.